This TCR beta chain was recorded in a study of T-cell memory formation after mild COVID-19. In the study overall: Largely donor-specific TCR clusters were found.

The CDR3 length is 15 residues. With 7 bases removed from V and 3 bases from J, the gap between germline ends came to 19 bases. Germline V CDR1 and CDR2: MNHNS, SASEGT. TCRdb processed the 5' RACE reads anew with MiXCR; each CDR3 protein has one entry. In the table there are 250,000 to 300,000 distinct CDR3 sequences, about a sixth of which are singletons. The chain joins TRBV6-1 to TRBJ2-7; a weak D match, TRBD2 (6 bases). Sequencing was carried out using PBMCs or a T cell subset sorted from them (not recorded which). This receptor was obtained from a man between 18 and 35 years old who had mild COVID-19 (a few samples of this study predate the infection). Cell type and time point are not known. In nucleotides, the CDR3 is TGTGCCAGCACCGTTGGACGGGGGTACGACTACGAGCAGTACGTC. Encoded protein: CASTVGRGYDYEQYV.